A selection of T cell receptor beta chains follows, all from one sample in a study of vaccination and CD4 T cells after COVID-19. TCRdb analysed the PCR reads with MiXCR anew, one entry per CDR3 protein. The sample comprises around 15,000 distinct CDR3 sequences, more than 35% of which are singletons, and around 5.6% rests with the top ten. These TCRs are of unknown antigen specificity. Sequencing was performed on CD4+ T cells from blood, cultured in vitro, taken before SARS-CoV-2 vaccination. The receptors here all came from a human donor who had recovered from COVID-19. Each CDR3 is given with its conserved first and last residue. Each record gives: clone size, V gene, J gene, D gene, CDR3 protein, CDR3 DNA. The D gene is left open where the match is weak. Clone size is stated in some rows and not others, as once, few, many or a class when expanded.

.,TRBV20-1,TRBJ2-1,.,CSGKGGSGVGEQFF,TGCAGTGGAAAGGGAGGTAGCGGAGTCGGTGAGCAGTTCTTC
.,TRBV20-1,TRBJ1-6,TRBD1,CSAIGPGGVSSPLHF,TGCAGTGCGATTGGACCAGGGGGAGTTAGTTCACCCCTCCACTTT
few,TRBV7-9,TRBJ2-7,.,CASSLRQSSYEQYF,TGTGCCAGCAGCCTTAGACAGAGCTCCTACGAGCAGTACTTC
.,TRBV4-1,TRBJ2-5,.,CASSQRGAVREQETQYF,TGCGCCAGCAGCCAACGGGGGGCGGTCCGGGAGCAAGAGACCCAGTACTTC
.,TRBV29-1,TRBJ1-1,.,CSVEGLLNTEAFF,TGCAGCGTTGAAGGCCTGCTGAACACTGAAGCTTTCTTT
.,TRBV6-2/TRBV6-3,TRBJ1-5,.,CASSYSSGASNQPQHF,TGTGCCAGCAGTTACTCATCAGGGGCTAGCAATCAGCCCCAGCATTTT
.,TRBV7-3,TRBJ1-2,.,CASSANTVGYGYTF,TGTGCCAGCAGCGCCAACACTGTGGGTTATGGCTACACCTTC
.,TRBV11-2,TRBJ1-1,.,CASSLLGARNTEAFF,TGTGCCAGCAGCTTGTTAGGGGCTCGGAACACTGAAGCTTTCTTT
once,TRBV11-2,TRBJ2-7,.,CASSQWGQYEQYF,TGTGCCAGCAGCCAATGGGGGCAGTACGAGCAGTACTTC
few,TRBV25-1,TRBJ1-1,.,CASSEKGAARTFF,TGTGCCAGCAGTGAAAAAGGGGCCGCGCGAACTTTCTTT